One sample yielded the 28 T cell receptor beta chains listed below, sequenced in a study of blood T cell repertoires in COVID-19. TCRdb keeps only in-frame clones here, not all; method: immunoSEQ multiplex PCR. In the table there are about 98,000 clones, nearly 90% of which are singletons. The material sequenced was peripheral blood. Receptor source: a man aged 45-60 years with active COVID-19.

The V gene is TRBV11-2, the J gene TRBJ2-2; D possibly corresponds to TRBD2 (5 bases). The CDR3 runs 15 residues. CDR1 is SGHAT, CDR2 FQNNGV, per germline. With 5 bases removed from V and 1 base from J, the gap between germline ends came to 11 bases. The CDR3 coding sequence is TGTGCCAGCAGCACTATTCGGGGGAACACCGGGGAGCTGTTTTTT. It translates to CASSTIRGNTGELFF.

The chain employs TRBV5-6 and TRBJ2-7; TRBD2 is a possible D gene (6 bases). The CDR3 is 15 amino acids. In germline, CDR1 is SGHDT, CDR2 YYEEEE. V lost 2 bases, J lost 6 bases, and 18 bases lay in between. The DNA for the CDR3 is TGTGCCAGCAGCTTTGTCGGGGGAAAAAACGGCGAGCAGTACTTC. It is translated as CASSFVGGKNGEQYF.

The V gene is TRBV11-3, the J gene TRBJ2-2, with D possibly being TRBD2 (5 bases). The CDR3 has 13 residues. V shed 2 bases and J shed 5 bases, with 6 bases lying between them. Germline-derived CDR1 and CDR2 are SGHNT and YENEEA. The chain's CDR3 is CASSLTGTGELFF. In nucleotides, the CDR3 is TGTGCCAGCAGCTTAACGGGGACCGGGGAGCTGTTTTTT.

The chain carries TRBV5-1 and TRBJ2-7; D uncertain. The CDR3 covers 12 residues. Trimming took 1 base from V and 3 from J, leaving 5 bases between them. Per the germline V gene, CDR1 is SGHRS and CDR2 is YFSETQ. As DNA, the CDR3 is TGCGCCAGCAGCTTGTCACACTACGAGCAGTACTTC. The encoded protein is CASSLSHYEQYF.

This clone was detected a few times. The chain carries TRBV2 and TRBJ1-5, with TRBD1 matching 8 bases. V was clipped by 8 bases and J by 4 bases; unmatched bases: 10. Germline V CDR1 and CDR2: SNHLY, FYNNEI. The CDR3 sequence is 15 residues long. The CDR3, as DNA: TGTGCCAGCTCGGGAACAGGGGGAGCAAATCAGCCCCAGCATTTT. Residues: CASSGTGGANQPQHF.

The chain carries TRBV3-1 (or the pseudogene TRBV3-2) and TRBJ2-5; a weak D match, TRBD1 (6 bases). The V end lost 2 bases, the J end lost 2 bases, and 12 bases lay between the germline ends. This CDR3 comprises 15 residues. Germline V gene lookup returns CDR1 LGHDT and CDR2 YNNKEL (reference sequence). CDR3 sequence (DNA): TGTGCCAGCAGCCAATTTCGAGGGGGTCAAGAGACCCAGTACTTC. Translating gives CASSQFRGGQETQYF.

The rearrangement uses TRBV5-8 and TRBJ1-2; 8 nucleotides match TRBD1. The CDR3 has 12 residues. Germline V lookup: CDR1 SGHTS, CDR2 YDEGEE. The J segment lost 3 bases and the V segment lost 7 bases, leaving 2 bases of the junction unmatched. This chain's CDR3 is CASSTGDYGYTF. Here the CDR3 DNA reads TGTGCCAGCTCGACAGGGGACTATGGCTACACCTTC. The full variable domain, with the rest looked up from reference TRBV5-8 and TRBJ1-2, is EAGVTQSPTHLIKTRGQQATLRCSPISGHTSVYWYQQALGLGLQFLLWYDEGEERNRGNFPPRFSGRQFPNYSSELNVNALELEDSALYLCASSTGDYGYTFGSGTRLTVV.

The V call is TRBV11-3, the J call TRBJ2-7; 7 bases align to TRBD1. The CDR3 extends over 13 amino acids. The germline V gene encodes CDR1 SGHNT and CDR2 YENEEA. V gave up 6 bases and J gave up 7 bases; unmatched junction bases: 9. The CDR3 region is CASRATGTGEQYF. Here the CDR3 DNA reads TGTGCCAGCAGGGCGACAGGGACGGGGGAGCAGTACTTC. Filled out from reference TRBV11-3 and TRBJ2-7, the complete variable domain reads EAGVVQSPRYKIIEKKQPVAFWCNPISGHNTLYWYLQNLGQGPELLIRYENEEAVDDSQLPKDRFSAERLKGVDSTLKIQPAELGDSAVYLCASRATGTGEQYFGPGTRLTVT.

This chain uses TRBV7-2 with TRBJ2-2; 10 bases map to TRBD2. The CDR3 loop spans 16 amino acids. The V and J ends lost 5 bases and 5 bases, in that order; junction bases with no gene match: 8. CDR1 is SGHTA, CDR2 FQGNSA, per germline. For the CDR3, the DNA is TGTGCCAGCAGCCTAAGCGGGGGGGCCGGTACCGGGGAGCTGTTTTTT. It codes for CASSLSGGAGTGELFF.

CDR3 sequence: CASGSGGPTYEQYF. DNA of the CDR3: TGTGCTAGTGGTTCCGGGGGTCCTACCTACGAGCAGTACTTC. V is TRBV12-5 and J is TRBJ2-7, with D possibly being TRBD2 (6 bases). The CDR3 is made up of 14 amino acids. CDR1 is LGHNT and CDR2 is FRNRAP in the germline V gene. Trimming removed 4 bases from V and 2 bases from J, with 12 bases in between.

V gene TRBV5-1 combines with J gene TRBJ1-2; D possibly corresponds to TRBD1 (6 bases). Germline V CDR1 and CDR2: SGHRS, YFSETQ. Trimming left V 0 bases short and J 7 bases short, with 10 bases between. The CDR3 is 13 amino acids. In nucleotides, the CDR3 is TGCGCCAGCAGCTTGGACAGGGTATCTGGCTACACCTTC. Residues: CASSLDRVSGYTF.

The V call is TRBV19, the J call TRBJ1-5, with D perhaps matching TRBD1 (6 bases). The CDR3 has 16 residues. The V end lost 3 bases, the J end lost 3 bases, and 15 bases lay between the germline ends. From germline, CDR1 is LNHDA and CDR2 SQIVND (reference sequence). CDR3 loop: CASSINGQGTNQPQHF. The CDR3 coding sequence is TGTGCCAGTAGTATCAACGGGCAGGGGACCAATCAGCCCCAGCATTTT.

The chain recombines TRBV7-2 with TRBJ2-6, with 9 bases lining up with TRBD1. The germline CDR1 and CDR2 sequences are SGHTA and FQGNSA. The J segment lost 2 bases and the V segment lost 2 bases, leaving 4 bases of the junction unmatched. The CDR3 sequence is 17 residues long. The CDR3 here is CASSLMGQGTGANVLTF. DNA of the CDR3: TGTGCCAGCAGCTTAATGGGACAGGGAACTGGGGCCAACGTCCTGACTTTC.

Notes on this clone: Other DNA sequences within the sample encode an identical CDR3. The rearrangement uses TRBV6-5 and TRBJ1-2; 10 bases are a match to TRBD1. This CDR3 contains 13 residues. With V trimmed by 6 bases and J by 8 bases, 6 bases remained unmatched. In germline, CDR1 is MNHEY, CDR2 SVGAGI. The CDR3 protein is CASSRQGARGYTF. The CDR3 DNA follows: TGTGCCAGCAGCCGACAGGGGGCCAGGGGCTACACCTTC.

The CDR3 DNA sequence: TGCGCCAGCAGCCAAGATCGGGACAGGTTAAATCAGCCCCAGCATTTT. Its translation: CASSQDRDRLNQPQHF. V usage is TRBV4-1 and J usage is TRBJ1-5; TRBD1 matches 8 bases. Per germline, CDR1 MGHRA and CDR2 YSYEKL. Germline trimming cut 0 bases from V and 4 bases from J; bases unmatched to any gene: 5. This CDR3 is 16 amino acids long.

This sequence joins TRBV5-6 and TRBJ2-7; D perhaps matches TRBD2 (5 bases). Germline V gene data show CDR1 as SGHDT and CDR2 as YYEEEE. V was clipped by 3 bases and J by 3 bases, with 13 bases between them. The CDR3 covers 14 residues. CDR3: CASSSLGRGYEQYF. DNA of the CDR3: TGTGCCAGCAGCTCGTTAGGACGGGGCTACGAGCAGTACTTC.

CDR3 sequence (DNA): TGTGCCACCAGGGGACAGGATTATGGCTACACCTTC. It encodes CATRGQDYGYTF. This chain links TRBV15 with TRBJ1-2, with 8 positions matching TRBD1. CDR1 is LNHNV, CDR2 YYDKDF, per germline (reference sequence). Trimming at V came to 6 bases and at J to 5 bases, leaving 2 bases not matched to a gene. The CDR3 consists of 12 residues. Full variable domain (remainder filled in from reference TRBV15 and TRBJ1-2): DAMVIQNPRYQVTQFGKPVTLSCSQTLNHNVMYWYQQKSSQAPKLLFHYYDKDFNNEADTPDNFQSRRPNTSFCFLDIRSPGLGDTAMYLCATRGQDYGYTFGSGTRLTVV.

The chain is built from TRBV30 and TRBJ2-3, with D uncertain. Germline-derived CDR1 and CDR2 are GTSNPN and SVGIG (reference sequence). Trimming pared 4 bases from V and 5 bases from J, leaving 7 bases between. This CDR3 spans 11 amino acids. The CDR3 sequence is CAWTYRDTQYF. The CDR3 bases are TGTGCCTGGACCTATCGAGATACGCAGTATTTT.

This clone was seen a single time. The gene calls are TRBV5-1 and TRBJ1-1; 7 bases match TRBD1. The CDR3 runs to 13 residues. Germline CDR1 and CDR2: SGHRS and YFSETQ. Trimming removed 4 bases from V and 0 bases from J; junction bases left unmatched: 0. CDR3 DNA: TGCGCCAGCAGCGGACAGGTGAACACTGAAGCTTTCTTT. As protein: CASSGQVNTEAFF.

The chain carries TRBV20-1 and TRBJ1-2; D is perhaps TRBD1 (6 bases). The CDR3 consists of 10 residues. Germline lookup yields CDR1 DFQATT and CDR2 SNEGSKA (reference sequence). The CDR3 spells CRGQEGGYTF. The CDR3 DNA is TGCAGGGGACAAGAAGGGGGCTACACCTTC.

J is TRBJ1-4 and V is TRBV6-5; weak D call: TRBD1 (5 bases). The V gene's germline CDR1 is MNHEY and CDR2 SVGAGI. The V gene lost 2 bases and the J gene lost 0 bases, with 10 bases spanning the gap. The CDR3 totals 16 residues. This chain's CDR3 is CASSYRGTSTNEKLFF. The CDR3 DNA sequence: TGTGCCAGCAGTTACCGGGGGACTTCAACTAATGAAAAACTGTTTTTT.

The J gene is TRBJ1-4, the V gene TRBV11-1; 7 nucleotides line up with TRBD1. Germline V CDR1 and CDR2: SGHAT, FQDESV (reference sequence). CDR3 length: 15 residues. V shed 5 bases, J shed 4 bases, and the junction held 7 bases outside the gene matches. The CDR3 coding sequence is TGTGCCAGCAGCCCACGGGACAGCTTTAATGAAAAACTGTTTTTT. Protein product: CASSPRDSFNEKLFF.

The J gene is TRBJ2-2, the V gene TRBV7-3, with D perhaps TRBD1 (6 bases). Germline CDR1 reads SGHTA; CDR2 reads FQGTGA. The CDR3 covers 15 residues. Trimming removed 4 bases from V and 4 bases from J, with 13 bases in between. The CDR3 region is CASSSKTRGTGELFF. For the CDR3, the DNA is TGTGCCAGCAGCTCCAAAACCAGGGGCACCGGGGAGCTGTTTTTT. Combining the CDR3 with reference TRBV7-3 and TRBJ2-2 gives the whole variable domain GAGVSQTPSNKVTEKGKYVELRCDPISGHTALYWYRQSLGQGPEFLIYFQGTGAADDSGLPNDRFFAVRPEGSVSTLKIQRTERGDSAVYLCASSSKTRGTGELFFGEGSRLTVL.

V usage is TRBV5-1 and J usage is TRBJ1-2; 9 positions agree with TRBD1. The germline gives CDR1 SGHRS, CDR2 YFSETQ. The CDR3 contains 15 residues. The V and J ends lost 0 bases and 6 bases, in that order; junction bases with no gene match: 6. The CDR3: CASSLVTGGGNGYTF. CDR3 DNA sequence: TGCGCCAGCAGCTTGGTAACAGGGGGCGGTAATGGCTACACCTTC.

The J gene is TRBJ2-1, the V gene TRBV30, with D tentatively TRBD2 (5 bases). CDR3 size: 13 residues. Germline assignment: CDR1 GTSNPN and CDR2 SVGIG (reference sequence). Trimming stripped 8 bases from V and 4 bases from J, with 15 bases between. The CDR3 loop reads CALAPLSYNEQFF. CDR3 in DNA: TGTGCCCTAGCCCCTCTATCGTACAATGAGCAGTTCTTC.

The chain recombines TRBV4-2 with TRBJ1-2; D gene unclear. Germline-derived CDR1 and CDR2 are LGHNA and YNFKEQ. The CDR3 consists of 13 residues. V lost 1 base to trimming and J lost 2 bases, with 5 bases between them. DNA for the CDR3: TGTGCCAGCAGCCAAGGAGAAAACTATGGCTACACCTTC. Translating gives CASSQGENYGYTF.

J is TRBJ1-1 and V is TRBV5-6; 7 bases line up with TRBD1. The CDR3 totals 18 residues. Per the germline V gene, CDR1 is SGHDT and CDR2 is YYEEEE. The J segment lost 4 bases and the V segment lost 4 bases, leaving 19 bases of the junction unmatched. In DNA, the CDR3 is TGTGCCAGCAGCCTTAAATTTAACTCCGGGACAGAGGGCACTGAAGCTTTCTTT. It is translated as CASSLKFNSGTEGTEAFF.

This chain links TRBV4-2 with TRBJ1-3; unclear D gene. The V gene lost 2 bases and the J gene lost 0 bases, with 8 bases spanning the gap. The CDR3 length is 15 residues. In germline, CDR1 is LGHNA, CDR2 YNFKEQ. As DNA, the CDR3 is TGTGCCAGCAGCCAACAGGTGATCTCTGGAAACACCATATATTTT. Its translation: CASSQQVISGNTIYF.